Listed below are T cell receptor beta chains from one sample, sequenced in a study of T cell repertoires in cytomegalovirus infection. One entry per CDR3 protein, called by TCRdb with MiXCR from the reads. Of approximately 700,000 distinct CDR3 sequences listed, about 40% are singletons. Source material: PBMCs. All receptors come from a human donor in good health (CMV status not recorded). Some clones in this sample may be carry-over from other donors' samples. The CDR3 runs from the conserved cysteine through the conserved F or W. A D gene is named only where the DNA matches it firmly. The size entry is marked missing in some rows and otherwise reads once, few, many or a size class.

V gene	D gene	clone size	J gene	CDR3 protein	CDR3 DNA
TRBV7-8	-	few	TRBJ2-5	CASSLRPEPRETQYF	TGTGCCAGCAGCTTACGGCCGGAACCTCGGGAGACCCAGTACTTC
TRBV7-4	-	few	TRBJ1-5	CASSRLGSGNQPQHF	TGTGCCAGCAGCCGCCTCGGAAGCGGCAATCAGCCCCAGCATTTT
TRBV7-9	TRBD1	-	TRBJ2-1	CASSRGHYDKFF	TGTGCCAGCAGCAGGGGGCATTATGATAAGTTCTTC
TRBV6-1	-	-	TRBJ2-7	CAGADGRSYEQYF	TGTGCCGGAGCGGACGGTCGCTCCTACGAGCAGTACTTC
TRBV5-1	-	-	TRBJ2-7	CASSLEGTPPEEQYF	TGCGCCAGCAGCTTGGAGGGGACACCCCCTGAAGAGCAGTACTTC
TRBV28	-	few	TRBJ2-1	CASIPGRYYNEQFF	TGTGCCAGCATCCCCGGACGGTACTACAATGAGCAGTTCTTC
TRBV12-3/TRBV12-4	-	-	TRBJ2-7	CASRGHLPSYEQYF	TGTGCCAGCAGGGGACATTTGCCTTCCTACGAGCAGTACTTC
TRBV6-6	TRBD2	-	TRBJ2-1	CASSIRGGGDNEQFF	TGTGCCAGCAGCATACGGGGGGGGGGGGACAATGAGCAGTTCTTC
TRBV27	-	-	TRBJ2-5	CASRLFPKETQYF	TGTGCCAGCAGGTTATTCCCGAAAGAGACCCAGTACTTC
TRBV7-3	-	-	TRBJ2-2	CASSFGTTGELFF	TGTGCCAGCAGCTTCGGTACCACCGGGGAGCTGTTTTTT
TRBV20-1	-	few	TRBJ1-1	CSARTRGLAGNTEAFF	TGCAGTGCCCGGACTAGGGGGTTAGCTGGGAACACTGAAGCTTTCTTT